A single sample gave rise to the 27 T cell receptor beta chains below, sequenced in a study of blood T cell repertoires in COVID-19. Repertoires were generated with immunoSEQ multiplex PCR, while TCRdb's copy carries only in-frame clones and drops some. Here the sample spans about 42,000 clones, over 80% being singletons. What was sequenced was peripheral blood. The receptors were gathered from a middle-aged man with active COVID-19.

The chain couples TRBV11-3 to TRBJ2-7; D may be TRBD1 (5 bases). CDR3 length equals 14 residues. V was cut by 4 bases and J by 8 bases, with 18 bases left in between. Germline CDR1 is SGHNT and CDR2 is YENEEA. The CDR3 sequence: CASSSPRTLGQQYF. The CDR3 nucleotides are TGTGCCAGCAGCTCCCCCCGGACACTCGGGCAGCAGTACTTC.

Concerning this clone itself: A junction end diverges from the germline sequence, so it may reflect a read error. The CDR3 coding sequence is TGTGCCAGCAGGGAGGACAGTCGCCCTAATCGGCCCCAGCATTTT. As protein: CASREDSRPNRPQHF. The J gene is TRBJ1-5, the V gene TRBV27; maybe TRBD1 (6 bases). Germline CDR1 MNHEY, CDR2 SMNVEV (reference sequence). The CDR3 is 15 residues long.

The chain is built from TRBV11-2 and TRBJ1-2, with D tentatively TRBD1 (5 bases). Trimming cost V 6 bases and J 8 bases, with 10 bases left between them. Germline V gives CDR1 SGHAT, CDR2 FQNNGV. The CDR3 spans 11 residues. This chain's CDR3 is CASSQGWGYTF. The CDR3 DNA reads as TGTGCCAGCAGTCAGGGATGGGGCTACACCTTC.

This chain uses TRBV5-4 with TRBJ1-5; no clear D. The CDR3 is made up of 15 amino acids. CDR1 SGHNT and CDR2 YYREEE come from the germline V gene (reference sequence). Trimming removed 4 bases from V and 4 bases from J, with 15 bases in between. DNA of the CDR3: TGTGCCAGCAGCCCCGAGGTGGGTCAAAATCAGCCCCAGCATTTT. Translating it yields CASSPEVGQNQPQHF.

The genes are TRBV5-1 and TRBJ2-2, with D perhaps TRBD1 (6 bases). Germline V lookup: CDR1 SGHRS, CDR2 YFSETQ. The CDR3 is made up of 14 amino acids. V was cut by 5 bases and J by 4 bases, with 12 bases left in between. CDR3 nucleotides: TGCGCCAGCAGTGACCAGGGGATCACCGGGGAGCTGTTTTTT. Encoded protein: CASSDQGITGELFF.

This chain joins TRBV6-5 and TRBJ2-7; TRBD1 matches at 8 bases. Germline V gene data show CDR1 as MNHEY and CDR2 as SVGAGI. With V trimmed by 2 bases and J by 9 bases, 6 bases remained unmatched. The CDR3 extends over 13 amino acids. CDR3 nucleotides: TGTGCCAGCAGTTACGGACAGGGTGCTTGGCAGTACTTC. It yields the protein CASSYGQGAWQYF.

The chain joins TRBV3-1 (or the pseudogene TRBV3-2) to TRBJ1-5; D remains unclear. Germline CDR1 is LGHDT and CDR2 is YNNKEL (reference sequence). This CDR3 contains 17 residues. The ends were cut back, 0 bases at V and 7 bases at J, with 19 bases in the middle. The DNA for the CDR3 is TGTGCCAGCAGCCAAGATATAGATCGGGAACGAGACCAGCCCCAGCATTTT. The encoded protein is CASSQDIDRERDQPQHF.

This clone has a single count. This chain links TRBV5-4 with TRBJ2-5; 8 bases map to TRBD1. Per germline, CDR1 SGHNT and CDR2 YYREEE (reference sequence). J was trimmed by 4 bases and V by 3 bases; bases with no gene match: 11. CDR3 length: 16 residues. Here the CDR3 DNA reads TGTGCCAGCAGCTCGACAGGGGTAACCGGTCGAGAGACCCAGTACTTC. It codes for CASSSTGVTGRETQYF.

The chain couples TRBV7-8 to TRBJ1-1; D possibly corresponds to TRBD1 (5 bases). Germline V CDR1 and CDR2: SGHVS, FQNEAQ. Trimming cost V 1 base and J 3 bases, with 12 bases left between them. The CDR3 runs 15 residues. CDR3 in DNA: TGTGCCAGCAGCTTAGTTTCCCGGGGGGACACTGAAGCTTTCTTT. Translation: CASSLVSRGDTEAFF.

Here the CDR3 DNA reads TGTGCCTCGCAGGCCTCTGGGGCCAACGTCCTGACTTTC. Its protein product is CASQASGANVLTF. The J gene is TRBJ2-6, the V gene TRBV24-1; D unresolved. Germline V gene data show CDR1 as KGHDR and CDR2 as SFDVKD. The CDR3 totals 13 residues. Trimming took off 12 bases at V and 0 bases at J, with 8 bases between the two ends.

V gene TRBV7-9 combines with J gene TRBJ1-2, with a weak D call TRBD1 (6 bases). The V end lost 5 bases, the J end lost 3 bases, and 10 bases lay between the germline ends. Germline lookup yields CDR1 SEHNR and CDR2 FQNEAQ (reference sequence). The CDR3 totals 13 residues. CDR3 protein: CASSQGQDYGYTF. The CDR3 DNA reads as TGTGCCAGCAGCCAGGGGCAAGACTATGGCTACACCTTC.

This chain uses TRBV20-1 with TRBJ1-4, with unresolved D. Germline V gene data show CDR1 as DFQATT and CDR2 as SNEGSKA (reference sequence). This CDR3 has 11 residues. V gave up 6 bases and J gave up 7 bases, with 9 bases separating them. The CDR3 loop is CSAGEAEKLFF. The DNA for the CDR3 is TGCAGTGCAGGAGAGGCTGAAAAACTGTTTTTT.

The chain joins TRBV4-3 to TRBJ2-1, with TRBD2 matching 7 bases. Trimming cost V 0 bases and J 7 bases; bases outside gene matches: 12. The CDR3 covers 17 residues. The germline gives CDR1 LGHNA, CDR2 YSLEER. CDR3 amino acids: CASSQDWEGRARNEQFF. The CDR3, as DNA: TGCGCCAGCAGCCAAGATTGGGAAGGGAGGGCCAGGAATGAGCAGTTCTTC.

The chain employs TRBV20-1 and TRBJ2-1, with TRBD2 matching over 9 bases. Trimming cost V 3 bases and J 8 bases; bases outside gene matches: 14. This CDR3 comprises 16 residues. Looked up from germline, CDR1 is DFQATT and CDR2 is SNEGSKA (reference sequence). CDR3: CSASLRASGIGYEQFF. Written as DNA, the CDR3 is TGCAGTGCTAGTCTCAGGGCTAGCGGGATCGGGTATGAGCAGTTCTTC.

This chain joins TRBV5-1 and TRBJ2-2, with a tentative D call TRBD2 (6 bases). With 4 bases removed from V and 2 bases from J, the gap between germline ends came to 12 bases. Germline V lookup: CDR1 SGHRS, CDR2 YFSETQ. CDR3 length: 15 amino acids. The CDR3 DNA is TGCGCCAGCAGCCCGCGGGACTTCAACACCGGGGAGCTGTTTTTT. It is translated as CASSPRDFNTGELFF.

This chain joins TRBV7-9 and TRBJ1-1; no clear D. V was clipped by 3 bases and J by 0 bases, with 17 bases between them. This CDR3 region has 17 residues. Germline-derived CDR1 and CDR2 are SEHNR and FQNEAQ (reference sequence). The CDR3, as DNA: TGTGCCAGCAGCTTTGACGGCCACCGAGGAGTGAACACTGAAGCTTTCTTT. Its protein product is CASSFDGHRGVNTEAFF.

This clone was recorded a few times. The genes are TRBV29-1 and TRBJ1-6, with a tentative D call TRBD1 (6 bases). The CDR3 totals 13 residues. V was clipped by 7 bases and J by 7 bases, with 14 bases between them. The germline V gene encodes CDR1 SQVTM and CDR2 ANQGSEA. The CDR3 nucleotides read TGCAGCGCAAGCAGGGGCGAGAATTCACCCCTCCACTTT. It translates to CSASRGENSPLHF. The full variable domain, with the rest looked up from reference TRBV29-1 and TRBJ1-6, is SAVISQKPSRDICQRGTSLTIQCQVDSQVTMMFWYRQQPGQSLTLIATANQGSEATYESGFVIDKFPISRPNLTFSTLTVSNMSPEDSSIYLCSASRGENSPLHFGNGTRLTVT.

About this clone: Within the sample, other DNA sequences also encode this same CDR3. The chain employs TRBV29-1 and TRBJ2-7, with D perhaps matching TRBD1 (6 bases). V was pared by 2 bases and J by 4 bases, with 12 bases between. The CDR3 covers 13 residues. Germline CDR1 is SQVTM and CDR2 is ANQGSEA. The DNA for the CDR3 is TGCAGCGTTGAAACTGGGGGCGGGTACGAGCAGTACTTC. Translating gives CSVETGGGYEQYF.

The rearrangement links TRBV3-1 (or the pseudogene TRBV3-2) to TRBJ2-5; D may correspond to TRBD1 or TRBD2 (5 bases each). Trimming removed 4 bases from V and 1 base from J, with 19 bases in between. The CDR3 consists of 17 residues. Germline V gene sequence: CDR1 LGHDT, CDR2 YNNKEL (reference sequence). This CDR3 is CASSLEGPPEVQETQYF. In DNA, the CDR3 is TGTGCCAGCAGCCTAGAGGGGCCACCTGAAGTCCAAGAGACCCAGTACTTC.

The V and J genes are TRBV5-5 and TRBJ2-3; weak D call: TRBD1 (5 bases). Germline V gene data show CDR1 as SGHKS and CDR2 as YYEKEE (reference sequence). The CDR3 consists of 15 residues. Trimming pared 3 bases from V and 7 bases from J, leaving 18 bases between. DNA for the CDR3: TGTGCCAGCAGCTCTCGACAGTCCCCTGGGTATACGCAGTATTTT. Amino acid sequence: CASSSRQSPGYTQYF.

The chain uses TRBV27 and TRBJ2-1; D not certain. The V end was cut by 4 bases, the J end by 0 bases, with 10 bases between. The CDR3 is 15 amino acids. Germline CDR1 and CDR2: MNHEY and SMNVEV (reference sequence). CDR3 region: CASSSPTSSYNEQFF. DNA of the CDR3: TGTGCCAGCAGTTCCCCCACGAGCTCCTACAATGAGCAGTTCTTC.

This clone is a singleton in its sample. The chain has TRBV4-2 and TRBJ2-7, with D tentatively TRBD2 (6 bases). Germline V lookup: CDR1 LGHNA, CDR2 YNFKEQ. Trimming left V 4 bases short and J 1 base short, with 11 bases between. CDR3 size: 14 residues. Here the CDR3 DNA reads TGTGCCAGCAGCCTCACCGGGACTTCCTACGAGCAGTACTTC. This translates into CASSLTGTSYEQYF.

The V and J genes are TRBV14 and TRBJ2-2; TRBD1 agrees at 9 bases. From germline, CDR1 is SGHDN and CDR2 FVKESK. V trimming: 2 bases; J trimming: 6 bases; junction bases outside the gene matches: 10. This CDR3 is 17 amino acids long. CDR3 residues: CASSQWAGTGKAGELFF. The DNA for the CDR3 is TGTGCCAGCAGCCAATGGGCGGGGACAGGGAAGGCCGGGGAGCTGTTTTTT.

The chain combines TRBV2 with TRBJ2-2, with TRBD2 identical over 10 bases. This CDR3 region has 15 residues. Germline V gene lookup returns CDR1 SNHLY and CDR2 FYNNEI. V lost 5 bases to trimming and J lost 7 bases; unmatched junction nucleotides: 7. The CDR3 loop reads CASSWLAGESGELFF. The CDR3 DNA reads TGTGCCAGCAGTTGGCTAGCGGGAGAAAGCGGGGAGCTGTTTTTT.

The V gene is TRBV5-1, the J gene TRBJ2-5; D remains ambiguous. V lost 3 bases and J lost 5, with 14 bases in between. This CDR3 spans 14 amino acids. The germline V gene has CDR1 SGHRS and CDR2 YFSETQ. In DNA, the CDR3 is TGCGCCAGCAGCTCCTCCTCGGTAAAGGAGACCCAGTACTTC. Amino acid sequence: CASSSSSVKETQYF. The full variable domain, in which reference TRBV5-1 and TRBJ2-5 provide the parts outside the CDR3, is KAGVTQTPRYLIKTRGQQVTLSCSPISGHRSVSWYQQTPGQGLQFLFEYFSETQRNKGNFPGRFSGRQFSNSRSEMNVSTLELGDSALYLCASSSSSVKETQYFGPGTRLLVL.

The chain has TRBV4-3 and TRBJ2-3, with a weak D call TRBD1 (6 bases). The CDR3 covers 16 residues. The germline V gene has CDR1 LGHNA and CDR2 YSLEER. The germline V and J ends were trimmed by 1 base and 4 bases, with 15 bases remaining between them. The CDR3 DNA reads TGCGCCAGCAGCCAAGCTACAGGGTCGAGGGCAGATACGCAGTATTTT. It is translated as CASSQATGSRADTQYF.

This clone appeared a few times. The V and J genes are TRBV4-1 and TRBJ1-2; the D gene is possibly TRBD1 (5 bases). CDR1 MGHRA and CDR2 YSYEKL come from the germline V gene. There are 15 residues in the CDR3. Trimming pared 0 bases from V and 5 bases from J, leaving 13 bases between. The CDR3 nucleotides are TGCGCCAGCAGCCAAGAAGGGGCGGTAACATATGGCTACACCTTC. Protein sequence: CASSQEGAVTYGYTF.